Below, 9 T cell receptor beta chains from the same sample are listed, as sequenced in a study of T cells after yellow fever vaccination. TCRdb re-derived calls from the 5' RACE reads in MiXCR, one entry per CDR3 protein. Of 120,000 or so distinct CDR3 sequences listed, about 8.4% are singletons. The sequencing here drew on CD8+ T cells sorted from PBMCs, taken on the day of the yellow fever booster vaccination. All receptors come from a man younger than 35 who received the YFV17D yellow fever vaccine.

This clonotype was counted at least ten times. The genes are TRBV25-1 and TRBJ1-3; a weak D match, TRBD1 (5 bases). This CDR3 spans 16 amino acids. Germline V CDR1 and CDR2: MGHDK, SYGVNS. V lost 1 base, J lost 8 bases, and 18 bases lay in between. This chain's CDR3 is CASSESQGPVFDTIYF. DNA of the CDR3: TGTGCCAGCAGTGAATCCCAGGGCCCAGTTTTTGACACCATATATTTT.

The chain employs TRBV21-1 and TRBJ2-7; the DNA was not used to check the table's D call, TRBD1. TRBV21-1 constitutes a pseudogene. The CDR3 is made up of 15 amino acids. CDR3 sequence reads: CARIKLRGRSYEQYV. CDR3 sequence (DNA): TGTGCCAGGATAAAGCTCAGGGGCCGATCCTACGAGCAGTACGTC.

This clonotype has only a few counts. The chain has TRBV2 and TRBJ2-1; TRBD2 matches at 13 bases. The CDR3 contains 15 residues. Per the germline V gene, CDR1 is SNHLY and CDR2 is FYNNEI. The ends lost 6 bases at V and 5 bases at J; junction bases unmatched: 4. CDR3 nucleotides: TGTGCCAGCAGAGAGGGACTAGCGGGGAACAATGAGCAGTTCTTC. It specifies CASREGLAGNNEQFF.

This clonotype was counted many times. The rearrangement joins TRBV6-6 to TRBJ1-1; D is uncertain. This CDR3 is 15 amino acids long. Germline lookup yields CDR1 MNHNY and CDR2 SVGAGI (reference sequence). V was cut by 7 bases and J by 1 base, with 16 bases left in between. CDR3 sequence: CASIPGATGNTEAFF. For the CDR3, the DNA is TGTGCCAGCATTCCGGGAGCGACGGGGAACACTGAAGCTTTCTTT.

This clonotype was seen many times. This sequence joins TRBV14 and TRBJ2-3; D is ambiguous. CDR3 length: 13 amino acids. Trimming cost V 5 bases and J 9 bases, with 15 bases left between them. The V gene's germline CDR1 is SGHDN and CDR2 FVKESK. In DNA, the CDR3 is TGTGCCAGCAGCTCGGACCCTTCAACCACGCAGTATTTT. It encodes CASSSDPSTTQYF.

The chain couples TRBV20-1 to TRBJ2-5; D may be TRBD2 (5 bases). Germline V gene data show CDR1 as DFQATT and CDR2 as SNEGSKA (reference sequence). The CDR3 consists of 14 residues. V dropped 3 bases and J dropped 4 bases, with 15 bases sitting between them. The CDR3 reads CSASPPRAGETQYF. Written as DNA, the CDR3 is TGCAGTGCTAGCCCGCCGAGGGCGGGAGAGACCCAGTACTTC.

The chain combines TRBV25-1 with TRBJ2-1; D is perhaps TRBD2 (7 bases). Trimming cost V 3 bases and J 3 bases, with 15 bases left between them. Germline V lookup: CDR1 MGHDK, CDR2 SYGVNS. The CDR3 sequence is 16 residues long. CDR3 sequence reads: CASSDFGGAIYNEQFF. The CDR3 DNA sequence: TGTGCCAGCAGTGACTTTGGGGGGGCGATCTACAATGAGCAGTTCTTC. The whole variable domain, filled in from reference TRBV25-1 and TRBJ2-1, reads EADIYQTPRYLVIGTGKKITLECSQTMGHDKMYWYQQDPGMELHLIHYSYGVNSTEKGDLSSESTVSRIRTEHFPLTLESARPSHTSQYLCASSDFGGAIYNEQFFGPGTRLTVL.

This chain connects TRBV5-4 to TRBJ1-2; weak D call: TRBD1 (5 bases). CDR1 and CDR2 (germline): SGHNT, YYREEE (reference sequence). This CDR3 is 14 amino acids long. The V end was cut by 3 bases, the J end by 2 bases, with 11 bases between. This chain's CDR3 is CASSSEGPNYGYTF. CDR3 bases: TGTGCCAGCAGCTCGGAGGGACCGAACTATGGCTACACCTTC.

V gene TRBV19 combines with J gene TRBJ1-5; TRBD1 aligns across 9 bases. Germline assignment: CDR1 LNHDA and CDR2 SQIVND (reference sequence). CDR3 length equals 14 residues. J was trimmed by 1 base and V by 6 bases; bases with no gene match: 1. The DNA for the CDR3 is TGTGCCAGTAGACAGGGGGCGAGCAATCAGCCCCAGCATTTT. Residues: CASRQGASNQPQHF.